This paragraph reports one TCR beta chain. Antigen unknown. This sample stems from a study of CD8+ T cells in alopecia areata. Whole-study findings and limits: Among patients, TCR sharing was less clear than in mice, a difference possibly due in part to HLA diversity in the patient population.

Reverse transcription of extracted RNA yielded cDNA, which provided the sequencing template. Produced via immunoSEQ multiplex PCR; TCRdb's table is partial and in-frame only. The sample carries some 110,000 clones, less than 45% recorded once. The CDR3 totals 17 residues. Unmatched junction bases numbered 8, after V lost 0 bases and J lost 4 bases. The germline gives CDR1 SGDLS, CDR2 YYNGEE. This chain connects TRBV9 to TRBJ2-1, with TRBD2 identical over 9 bases. This clonotype was sampled from a human donor with alopecia areata. Sequencing was carried out using CD4+ T cells sorted from blood. The CDR3 bases are TGTGCCAGCAGCGTAGGGGGGCTAGCGGGGATATACAATGAGCAGTTCTTC. Protein sequence: CASSVGGLAGIYNEQFF.